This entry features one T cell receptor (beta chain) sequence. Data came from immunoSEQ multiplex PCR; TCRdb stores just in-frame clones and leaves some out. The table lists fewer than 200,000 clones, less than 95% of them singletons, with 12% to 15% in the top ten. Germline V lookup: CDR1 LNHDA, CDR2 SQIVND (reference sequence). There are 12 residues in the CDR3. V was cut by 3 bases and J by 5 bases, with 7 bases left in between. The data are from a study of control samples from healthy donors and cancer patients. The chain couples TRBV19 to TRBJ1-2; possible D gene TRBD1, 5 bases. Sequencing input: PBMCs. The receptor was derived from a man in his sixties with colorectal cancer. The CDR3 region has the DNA TGTGCCAGTAGTATTAAGGGGTATGGCTACACCTTC. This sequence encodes CASSIKGYGYTF.